Sequencing of this TCR beta chain was carried out in a study of tumor-infiltrating lymphocytes in primary liver carcinoma. Turning to the study itself: Sample yields, roughly 3.5 to 8 million productive TCRbeta reads, were similar across the tissue types.

Unsorted whole blood yielded blood RNA, and germline DNA was extracted as well. cDNA specific to TCR beta was made from 450 to 650 ng of total RNA, with a constant-region primer employed for priming. Sequencing libraries for TCR beta derived from three nested multiplex PCR rounds that used slightly modified ARM-PCR. The opening two PCR rounds, 10 cycles each, paired TRBV1-TRBV30 forward primers with a C-beta reverse primer. In TCRdb, the multiplex PCR reads were re-called with MiXCR into one record per CDR3 protein. Of more than 150,000 distinct CDR3 sequences listed, 50% to 75% are singletons. Remarks on this clonotype: Likely a read error: the CDR3 ends without its conserved phenylalanine or tryptophan.

V was shortened by 4 bases and J by 2 bases, with 17 bases between the two germline ends. Germline CDR1 MGHRA, CDR2 YSYEKL. The CDR3 has 17 residues. The source is a middle-aged man with primary liver carcinoma and hepatitis B virus infection. Sequenced input: peripheral blood. This chain links TRBV4-1 with TRBJ2-2; D might be TRBD2 (5 bases). CDR3 coding DNA: TGCGCCAGCAGCCGATCACCCGGGATAATCAACACCGGGGAGCTGTTTTAT. Protein sequence: CASSRSPGIINTGELFY.